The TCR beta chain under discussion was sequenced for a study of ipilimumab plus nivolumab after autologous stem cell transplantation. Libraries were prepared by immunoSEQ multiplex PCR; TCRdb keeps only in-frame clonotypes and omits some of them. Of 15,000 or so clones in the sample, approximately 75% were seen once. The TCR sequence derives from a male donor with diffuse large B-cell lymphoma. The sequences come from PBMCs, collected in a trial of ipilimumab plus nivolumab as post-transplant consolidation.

The chain's CDR3 is CASSNPLGGHLYEQYF. Here the CDR3 DNA reads TGTGCCAGCAGCAACCCCTTGGGGGGTCACTTATACGAGCAGTACTTC. The chain has TRBV11-1 and TRBJ2-7; weak D call: TRBD2 (6 bases). Per germline, CDR1 SGHAT and CDR2 FQDESV (reference sequence). The CDR3 is 16 residues long. The V end lost 5 bases, the J end lost 4 bases, and 21 bases lay between the germline ends.